These T cell receptor beta chains were read from a single sample in a study of blood T cell repertoires in COVID-19. Profiling relied on immunoSEQ multiplex PCR, and the TCRdb table lists in-frame clones only, not all of them. The sample shows some 150,000 clones, roughly 86% of them seen only once. Material: peripheral blood. Every receptor here comes from a woman between 45 and 60 years old with acute or convalescent COVID-19. Each CDR3 is given with its conserved first and last residue. A D gene is named only where the DNA matches it firmly. Size tells how often a clone was seen (once, few, many) or the class of an expanded clone, and some rows leave it out.

CSVARGSNQPQHF	TGCAGCGTTGCCAGGGGGAGCAATCAGCCCCAGCATTTT	-	TRBV29-1	TRBJ1-5	TRBD1
CASSPLRGNYGYTF	TGTGCCAGCAGTCCCCTCAGGGGGAACTATGGCTACACCTTC	-	TRBV27	TRBJ1-2	TRBD1
CASLEGQGDHSPLHF	TGTGCCAGTCTGGAGGGGCAGGGGGATCATTCACCCCTCCACTTT	-	TRBV19	TRBJ1-6	TRBD1
CASSLPVGELFF	TGTGCCAGCAGCCTCCCGGTGGGGGAGCTGTTTTTT	few	TRBV3-1/TRBV3-2	TRBJ2-2	-
CATSVGQGFGQPQHF	TGTGCCACCAGTGTCGGACAGGGGTTCGGGCAGCCCCAGCATTTT	few	TRBV24-1	TRBJ1-5	TRBD1
CASSQDPEPLGTDTQYF	TGCGCCAGCAGCCAAGATCCGGAGCCGTTGGGCACAGATACGCAGTATTTT	-	TRBV4-1	TRBJ2-3	-
CASSYRVGNEKLFF	TGTGCCAGCAGCTACAGGGTGGGTAATGAAAAACTGTTTTTT	-	TRBV28	TRBJ1-4	-
CASSEATITDTQYF	TGTGCCAGCAGTGAGGCCACTATCACAGATACGCAGTATTTT	-	TRBV25-1	TRBJ2-3	-
CASSPRTANTGELFF	TGCGCCAGCAGCCCCCGGACAGCGAACACCGGGGAGCTGTTTTTT	-	TRBV4-1	TRBJ2-2	-
CASSPTSRRTDTQYF	TGTGCCAGCAGCCCGACTAGCCGCCGCACAGATACGCAGTATTTT	-	TRBV9	TRBJ2-3	TRBD2
CAWSTGTGASPLHF	TGTGCCTGGAGCACAGGGACGGGTGCTTCACCCCTCCACTTT	few	TRBV30	TRBJ1-6	-
CASSADNSHNQPQHF	TGTGCCAGCAGCGCGGACAATAGCCATAATCAGCCCCAGCATTTT	few	TRBV25-1	TRBJ1-5	-
CAWTRNTEAFF	TGTGCCTGGACCCGGAACACTGAAGCTTTCTTT	-	TRBV30	TRBJ1-1	-
CASSLREPYEQYF	TGTGCCAGCAGCTTGAGGGAACCCTACGAGCAGTACTTC	-	TRBV7-6	TRBJ2-7	-
CASSLEQGAAGEQYF	TGTGCCAGCAGCCTCGAACAGGGGGCGGCGGGGGAGCAGTACTTC	-	TRBV13	TRBJ2-7	TRBD1
CASSPSGGDFYNEQFF	TGTGCCAGCAGCCCCAGCGGGGGGGACTTCTACAATGAGCAGTTCTTC	-	TRBV11-2	TRBJ2-1	TRBD2
CASSSPQELYNSPLHF	TGTGCCAGCAGTTCGCCCCAGGAACTCTATAATTCACCCCTCCACTTT	-	TRBV28	TRBJ1-6	-
CASSQDRQYSNQPQHF	TGTGCCAGCAGCCAAGATCGACAGTATAGCAATCAGCCCCAGCATTTT	-	TRBV3-1/TRBV3-2	TRBJ1-5	-
CASSLGVWAGGSEQFF	TGTGCCAGCAGCTTAGGAGTATGGGCGGGAGGGAGTGAGCAGTTCTTC	-	TRBV7-8	TRBJ2-1	TRBD2
CATMEGMGAEAFF	TGTGCCACCATGGAGGGAATGGGCGCTGAAGCTTTCTTT	-	TRBV24-1	TRBJ1-1	-
CSVEDLGASGIGEQFF	TGCAGCGTTGAAGATCTCGGGGCTAGCGGGATAGGTGAGCAGTTCTTC	few	TRBV29-1	TRBJ2-1	TRBD2
CAWSRDRVNYGYTF	TGTGCCTGGAGCCGGGACAGAGTTAACTATGGCTACACCTTC	-	TRBV30	TRBJ1-2	TRBD1
CASSSGDRGNTEAFF	TGTGCCAGTAGTTCTGGGGACAGGGGGAACACTGAAGCTTTCTTT	-	TRBV19	TRBJ1-1	TRBD1
CASSRQGEGSYEQYF	TGTGCCAGTAGTCGACAGGGAGAGGGATCCTACGAGCAGTACTTC	-	TRBV19	TRBJ2-7	TRBD1
CASSQGRRSLVGYTF	TGTGCCAGCAGCCAAGGGCGGAGGTCCCTAGTGGGCTACACCTTC	-	TRBV3-1/TRBV3-2	TRBJ1-2	-
CASKLGQDYEQYF	TGTGCCAGCAAACTGGGACAGGACTACGAGCAGTACTTC	-	TRBV28	TRBJ2-7	TRBD1
CASSWTGGNQPQHF	TGTGCCAGCAGCTGGACAGGGGGCAATCAGCCCCAGCATTTT	-	TRBV5-6	TRBJ1-5	TRBD1
CASNPWSGELNYEQYF	TGTGCCAGCAACCCCTGGAGCGGGGAGCTCAATTACGAGCAGTACTTC	-	TRBV28	TRBJ2-7	TRBD2
CASTLKRESYEQYF	TGTGCCAGCACCCTAAAGCGGGAGTCCTACGAGCAGTACTTC	-	TRBV7-8	TRBJ2-7	TRBD2
CASSLSAGGRNEQFF	TGTGCCAGCAGCTTGTCAGCGGGAGGACGAAATGAGCAGTTCTTC	-	TRBV7-6	TRBJ2-1	TRBD2
CASSYSSHRGVNQPQHF	TGTGCCAGCAGTTACTCGAGTCACAGGGGGGTGAATCAGCCCCAGCATTTT	-	TRBV6-2/TRBV6-3	TRBJ1-5	TRBD1
CATSVTGGEYNSPLHF	TGTGCCACCAGTGTTACAGGGGGCGAGTATAATTCACCCCTCCACTTT	once	TRBV24-1	TRBJ1-6	TRBD1
CASSLVRIYEQYF	TGTGCCAGCAGCTTGGTCAGGATTTACGAGCAGTACTTC	-	TRBV5-6	TRBJ2-7	-
CASSTQGATEAFF	TGCGCCAGCAGCACCCAGGGGGCCACTGAAGCTTTCTTT	-	TRBV5-1	TRBJ1-1	TRBD1
CAISDRGMNTEAFF	TGTGCCATCAGTGACCGGGGAATGAACACTGAAGCTTTCTTT	-	TRBV10-3	TRBJ1-1	-
CASSPGPGHASTGELFF	TGCGCCAGCAGCCCTGGCCCGGGACACGCGAGCACCGGGGAGCTGTTTTTT	once	TRBV5-1	TRBJ2-2	-
CASSLGGEEQPQHF	TGCGCCAGCAGCTTGGGGGGAGAGGAACAGCCCCAGCATTTT	-	TRBV5-1	TRBJ1-5	-
CASSWQQGWYGYTF	TGCGCCAGCAGCTGGCAACAGGGGTGGTATGGCTACACCTTC	-	TRBV5-1	TRBJ1-2	TRBD1
CASSEGTPLLYTIYF	TGTGCCAGCAGTGAAGGAACTCCACTGCTCTACACCATATATTTT	-	TRBV2	TRBJ1-3	-
CASSYSRLNNQPQHF	TGTGCCAGCAGTTACTCGAGGCTGAACAATCAGCCCCAGCATTTT	few	TRBV6-5	TRBJ1-5	-
CASGLVGRGPGYTF	TGTGCTAGTGGTTTGGTGGGCAGGGGCCCTGGCTACACCTTC	-	TRBV12-5	TRBJ1-2	-
CASRYTAGFLNTEAFF	TGTGCCAGCAGATATACGGCAGGTTTTCTTAACACTGAAGCTTTCTTT	-	TRBV11-2	TRBJ1-1	-
CASSPRQGAAYGYTF	TGTGCCAGCAGCCCCAGACAGGGGGCCGCCTATGGCTACACCTTC	many	TRBV7-6	TRBJ1-2	TRBD1
CASSEVGYEQYF	TGTGCCAGCAGTGAAGTCGGCTACGAGCAGTACTTC	-	TRBV6-1	TRBJ2-7	-
CASSPLGGGTDTQYF	TGTGCCAGCAGCCCCCTTGGCGGGGGCACAGATACGCAGTATTTT	-	TRBV3-1/TRBV3-2	TRBJ2-3	-
CASSFSGISYNEQFF	TGCGCCAGCAGCTTTAGCGGGATCTCCTACAATGAGCAGTTCTTC	-	TRBV5-1	TRBJ2-1	TRBD2
CASSPVGELFF	TGTGCCAGCAGCCCGGTCGGGGAGCTGTTTTTT	-	TRBV11-2	TRBJ2-2	-
CASSIVGQQGGHQPQHF	TGTGCCAGTAGTATAGTCGGGCAACAGGGGGGTCATCAGCCCCAGCATTTT	-	TRBV19	TRBJ1-5	TRBD1
CATRSGYGYTF	TGTGCCACCAGGTCCGGCTATGGCTACACCTTC	-	TRBV19	TRBJ1-2	-
CASSFRDYLSLYNEQFF	TGTGCCAGCAGTTTCCGGGACTACCTTTCGCTCTACAATGAGCAGTTCTTC	-	TRBV28	TRBJ2-1	TRBD2
CASSIAGNNEQFF	TGTGCCAGCTCCATAGCGGGGAACAATGAGCAGTTCTTC	few	TRBV18	TRBJ2-1	TRBD2
CASRLALAESDTQYF	TGTGCAAGTCGCTTAGCTCTAGCGGAGTCAGATACGCAGTATTTT	-	TRBV12-2	TRBJ2-3	-
CASSPVGLAGEGGETQYF	TGTGCCAGCAGCCCGGTGGGGCTAGCGGGGGAGGGAGGAGAGACCCAGTACTTC	-	TRBV5-6	TRBJ2-5	TRBD2
CASSLQGASNQPQHF	TGTGCCAGCAGTTTACAGGGGGCGAGCAATCAGCCCCAGCATTTT	few	TRBV28	TRBJ1-5	TRBD1
CASSPSPGESGNTIYF	TGTGCCAGCAGTCCTAGTCCAGGGGAGTCTGGAAACACCATATATTTT	few	TRBV27	TRBJ1-3	-
CASSSGGLAGEWETQYF	TGTGCCAGCAGTTCGGGGGGGCTAGCGGGAGAATGGGAGACCCAGTACTTC	-	TRBV5-4	TRBJ2-5	TRBD2
CAWSVLSRVSSYEQYF	TGTGCCTGGAGTGTGCTCTCCCGGGTCTCTTCCTACGAGCAGTACTTC	-	TRBV30	TRBJ2-7	-
CASRKDTNQETQYF	TGTGCCAGCAGGAAGGACACCAACCAAGAGACCCAGTACTTC	-	TRBV2	TRBJ2-5	-
CASSTTSGRARTGELFF	TGTGCCAGTAGTACGACTAGCGGGAGGGCCCGCACCGGGGAGCTGTTTTTT	-	TRBV19	TRBJ2-2	TRBD2
CASSIRDREAFF	TGTGCCAGCAGTATCCGGGACAGGGAAGCTTTCTTT	-	TRBV6-5	TRBJ1-1	TRBD1